The rows below give T cell receptor beta chains drawn from one sample of a study of cytomegalovirus exposure and HLA in healthy donors. Only in-frame clones appear in the TCRdb table, and some are missing; sequencing was by immunoSEQ multiplex PCR. Its table lists some 80,000 clones. The sequencing input was PBMCs. Receptors originate from a woman in her 30s in good health and CMV-seronegative. CDR3s leave out the opening cysteine and the closing phenylalanine or tryptophan.

j_call: TRBJ2-7; v_call: TRBV7-2; cdr3_aa: ASRQQGGAYEQY
j_call: TRBJ1-1; v_call: TRBV4-1; cdr3_aa: ASSPFKGSTEAF
j_call: TRBJ1-1; v_call: TRBV29-1; cdr3_aa: SVATGTSTEAF
j_call: TRBJ1-5; v_call: TRBV19; cdr3_aa: ASRGTGGRHQPQH
j_call: TRBJ2-1; v_call: TRBV7-6; cdr3_aa: ASSEVAGGNNEQF
j_call: TRBJ2-3; v_call: TRBV6-1; cdr3_aa: ASNSGELSDTQY
j_call: TRBJ1-1; v_call: TRBV5-1; cdr3_aa: ASSLMIGLQDTEAF
j_call: TRBJ1-1; v_call: TRBV28; cdr3_aa: ASYTGGTEAF
j_call: TRBJ1-1; v_call: TRBV14; cdr3_aa: ASSQEPGAIEAF
j_call: TRBJ2-3; v_call: TRBV5-1; cdr3_aa: ASSLAGSPDTQY
j_call: TRBJ2-2; v_call: TRBV19; cdr3_aa: ASSTGLAGELF
j_call: TRBJ1-4; v_call: TRBV7-2; cdr3_aa: ASSPVGSIEKLF
j_call: TRBJ1-1; v_call: TRBV6-1; cdr3_aa: ASSGERGLPNTEAF
j_call: TRBJ2-3; v_call: TRBV19; cdr3_aa: ASRRSGASTDTQY
j_call: TRBJ1-5; v_call: TRBV7-2; cdr3_aa: ASSLSWGGNQPQH
j_call: TRBJ1-6; v_call: TRBV4-1; cdr3_aa: ASSQRDVNNSPLH
j_call: TRBJ1-2; v_call: TRBV19; cdr3_aa: ASSPGTEVGYT
j_call: TRBJ1-5; v_call: TRBV30; cdr3_aa: AWALRGNQPQH
j_call: TRBJ2-5; v_call: TRBV12-5; cdr3_aa: ASGSTDRGETQY
j_call: TRBJ2-2; v_call: TRBV5-1; cdr3_aa: ASSLGEGELF
j_call: TRBJ1-2; v_call: TRBV19; cdr3_aa: ASFDRRYGYT
j_call: TRBJ2-2; v_call: TRBV7-6; cdr3_aa: ASSLVTGGTGELF
j_call: TRBJ1-3; v_call: TRBV2; cdr3_aa: ASSPDRLNSGNTIY
j_call: TRBJ1-4; v_call: TRBV2; cdr3_aa: ASFAGFTTNEKLF
j_call: TRBJ1-2; v_call: TRBV5-1; cdr3_aa: ASRPGTEGERYT
j_call: TRBJ1-6; v_call: TRBV4-1; cdr3_aa: ASSQEDRGNSPLH
j_call: TRBJ1-1; v_call: TRBV5-1; cdr3_aa: ASSFEGVTEAF
j_call: TRBJ1-1; v_call: TRBV6-1; cdr3_aa: VLTGNGIEAF
j_call: TRBJ1-2; v_call: TRBV7-9; cdr3_aa: ASSYSGDGYT
j_call: TRBJ2-5; v_call: TRBV6-4; cdr3_aa: ASSENSGDQETQY
j_call: TRBJ2-3; v_call: TRBV18; cdr3_aa: ASSPPQMTATDTQY
j_call: TRBJ2-3; v_call: TRBV4-2; cdr3_aa: ASSQGMGDGSAQY
j_call: TRBJ1-1; v_call: TRBV5-1; cdr3_aa: ASSLGGLNTEAF
j_call: TRBJ1-2; v_call: TRBV4-1; cdr3_aa: ASSPGDVGALYGYT
j_call: TRBJ1-1; v_call: TRBV5-1; cdr3_aa: ASNPGQLSDRTEAF
j_call: TRBJ1-1; v_call: TRBV7-9; cdr3_aa: ASSARGGLKAF
j_call: TRBJ2-5; v_call: TRBV6-1; cdr3_aa: ASSEVQSSGTGLETQY
j_call: TRBJ1-1; v_call: TRBV30; cdr3_aa: AWSRTGVTEAF
j_call: TRBJ1-5; v_call: TRBV27; cdr3_aa: ASSLSGHLQNQPQH
j_call: TRBJ1-5; v_call: TRBV12-5; cdr3_aa: ASGTGSSNQPQH
j_call: TRBJ2-1; v_call: TRBV19; cdr3_aa: ASSPREGLGNEQF
j_call: TRBJ1-1; v_call: TRBV7-9; cdr3_aa: ASSPAGRGDTEAF
j_call: TRBJ1-2; v_call: TRBV9; cdr3_aa: ASSGGTGGLANYGYT
j_call: TRBJ1-1; v_call: TRBV1; cdr3_aa: TSSFGQSPPEAF
j_call: TRBJ2-7; v_call: TRBV6-1; cdr3_aa: ATWSGGTGAYEQY
j_call: TRBJ1-2; v_call: TRBV10-3; cdr3_aa: AISELDGQEDGYT
j_call: TRBJ1-4; v_call: TRBV30; cdr3_aa: AGSSGGITNEKLF
j_call: TRBJ2-1; v_call: TRBV29-1; cdr3_aa: SVSGIFYNEQF
j_call: TRBJ2-1; v_call: TRBV29-1; cdr3_aa: SADRDGGGNEQF